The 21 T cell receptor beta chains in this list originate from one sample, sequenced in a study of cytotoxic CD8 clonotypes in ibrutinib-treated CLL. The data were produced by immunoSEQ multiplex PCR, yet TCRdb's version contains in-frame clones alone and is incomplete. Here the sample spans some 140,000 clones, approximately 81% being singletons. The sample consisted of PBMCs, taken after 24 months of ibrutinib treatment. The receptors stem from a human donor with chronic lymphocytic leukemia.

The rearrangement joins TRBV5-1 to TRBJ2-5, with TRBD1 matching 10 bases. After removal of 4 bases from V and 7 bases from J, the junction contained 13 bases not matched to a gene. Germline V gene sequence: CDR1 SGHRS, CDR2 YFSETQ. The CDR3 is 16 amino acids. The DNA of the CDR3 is TGCGCCAGCAGCCCACTGACAGGGGGCAATGGGGGGACCCAGTACTTC. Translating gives CASSPLTGGNGGTQYF.

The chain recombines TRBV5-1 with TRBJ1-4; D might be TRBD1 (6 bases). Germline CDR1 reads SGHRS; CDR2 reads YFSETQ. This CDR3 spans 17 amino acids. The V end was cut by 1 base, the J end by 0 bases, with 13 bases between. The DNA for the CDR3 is TGCGCCAGCAGCTTGCCCGGGGGCCCCACAACTAATGAAAAACTGTTTTTT. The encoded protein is CASSLPGGPTTNEKLFF.

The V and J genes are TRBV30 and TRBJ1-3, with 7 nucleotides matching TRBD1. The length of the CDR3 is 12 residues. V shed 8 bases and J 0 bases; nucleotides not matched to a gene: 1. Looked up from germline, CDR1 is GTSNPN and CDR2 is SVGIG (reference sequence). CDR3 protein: CARTGSGNTIYF. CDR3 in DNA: TGTGCCCGGACAGGCTCTGGAAACACCATATATTTT. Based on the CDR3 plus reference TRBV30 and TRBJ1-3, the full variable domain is SQTIHQWPATLVQPVGSPLSLECTVEGTSNPNLYWYRQAAGRGLQLLFYSVGIGQISSEVPQNLSASRPQDRQFILSSKKLLLSDSGFYLCARTGSGNTIYFGEGSWLTVV.

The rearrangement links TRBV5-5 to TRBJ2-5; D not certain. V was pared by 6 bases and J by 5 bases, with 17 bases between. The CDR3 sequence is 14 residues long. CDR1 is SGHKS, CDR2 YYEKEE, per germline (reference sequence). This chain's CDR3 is CASTQSLLSETQYF. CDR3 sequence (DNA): TGTGCCAGCACTCAGAGCCTGTTAAGTGAGACCCAGTACTTC.

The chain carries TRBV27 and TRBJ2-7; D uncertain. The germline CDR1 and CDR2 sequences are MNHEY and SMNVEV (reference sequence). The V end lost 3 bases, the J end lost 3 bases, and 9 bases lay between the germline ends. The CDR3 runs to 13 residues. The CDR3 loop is CASSFARVYEQYF. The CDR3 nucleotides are TGTGCCAGCAGTTTCGCCCGGGTCTACGAGCAGTACTTC.

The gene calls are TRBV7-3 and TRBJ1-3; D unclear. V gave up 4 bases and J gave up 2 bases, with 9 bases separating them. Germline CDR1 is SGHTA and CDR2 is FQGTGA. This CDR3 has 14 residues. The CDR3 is CASSYVPTGNTIYF. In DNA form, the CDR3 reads TGTGCCAGCAGCTACGTTCCTACTGGAAACACCATATATTTT.

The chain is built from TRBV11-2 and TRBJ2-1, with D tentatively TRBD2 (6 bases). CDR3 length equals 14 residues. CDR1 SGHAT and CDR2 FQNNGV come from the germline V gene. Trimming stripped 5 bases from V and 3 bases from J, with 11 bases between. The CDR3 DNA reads TGTGCCAGCAGCCTTAGCGGAGGCTACAATGAGCAGTTCTTC. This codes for CASSLSGGYNEQFF.

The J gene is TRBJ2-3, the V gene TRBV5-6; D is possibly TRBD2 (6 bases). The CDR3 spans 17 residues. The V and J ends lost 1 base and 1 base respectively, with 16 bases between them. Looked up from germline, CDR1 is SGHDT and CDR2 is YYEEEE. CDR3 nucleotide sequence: TGTGCCAGCAGCTTGTTTGGACGGGGCGGGGGCACAGATACGCAGTATTTT. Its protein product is CASSLFGRGGGTDTQYF.

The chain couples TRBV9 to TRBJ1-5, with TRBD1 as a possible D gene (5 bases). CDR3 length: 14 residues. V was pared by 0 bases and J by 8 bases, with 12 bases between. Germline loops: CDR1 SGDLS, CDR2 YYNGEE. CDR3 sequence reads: CASSVAQGGEPQHF. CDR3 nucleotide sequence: TGTGCCAGCAGCGTAGCGCAGGGAGGGGAGCCCCAGCATTTT.

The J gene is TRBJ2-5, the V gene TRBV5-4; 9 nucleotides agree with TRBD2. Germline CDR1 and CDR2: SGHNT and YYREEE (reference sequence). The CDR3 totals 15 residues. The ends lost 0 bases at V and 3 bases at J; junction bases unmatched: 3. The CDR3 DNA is TGTGCCAGCAGCTTGGTGATAGCGGGGGAAGAGACCCAGTACTTC. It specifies CASSLVIAGEETQYF.

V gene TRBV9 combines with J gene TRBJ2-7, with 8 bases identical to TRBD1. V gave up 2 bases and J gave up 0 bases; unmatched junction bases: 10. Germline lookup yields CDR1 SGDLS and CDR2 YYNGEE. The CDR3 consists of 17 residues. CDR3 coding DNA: TGTGCCAGCAGCGTCCTTCCGGGACAGGCAAGCTCCTACGAGCAGTACTTC. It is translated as CASSVLPGQASSYEQYF. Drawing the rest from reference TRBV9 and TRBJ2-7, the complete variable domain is DSGVTQTPKHLITATGQRVTLRCSPRSGDLSVYWYQQSLDQGLQFLIQYYNGEERAKGNILERFSAQQFPDLHSELNLSSLELGDSALYFCASSVLPGQASSYEQYFGPGTRLTVT.

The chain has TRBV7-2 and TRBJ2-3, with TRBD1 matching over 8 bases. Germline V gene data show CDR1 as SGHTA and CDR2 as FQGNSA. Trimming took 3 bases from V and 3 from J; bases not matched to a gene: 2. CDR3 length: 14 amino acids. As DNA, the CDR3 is TGTGCCAGCAGCTTCAGACAGGGGACAGATACGCAGTATTTT. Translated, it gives CASSFRQGTDTQYF.

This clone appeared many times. Here the CDR3 DNA reads TGTGCCAGCAGTGTGGCGACAGGGTACGGTCAGCCCCAGCATTTT. It is translated as CASSVATGYGQPQHF. The V gene is TRBV2, the J gene TRBJ1-5; TRBD1 matches 7 bases. J lost 6 bases, V lost 4 bases, and 9 bases had no gene match. There are 15 residues in the CDR3. Germline V gives CDR1 SNHLY, CDR2 FYNNEI.

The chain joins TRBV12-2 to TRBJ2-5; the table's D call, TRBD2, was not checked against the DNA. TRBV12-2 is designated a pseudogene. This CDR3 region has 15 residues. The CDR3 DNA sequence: TGTGCAAGTCGCTTACGACCGGGGGTGGGAGAGACCCAGTACTTC. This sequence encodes CASRLRPGVGETQYF.

The CDR3 DNA sequence: TGTGCCAGCACGGACGAGGACAGGGGCAATTCACCCCTCCACTTT. It is translated as CASTDEDRGNSPLHF. The chain uses TRBV9 and TRBJ1-6; TRBD1 matches at 9 bases. The CDR3 totals 15 residues. V was clipped by 6 bases and J by 7 bases; unmatched bases: 8. The V gene's germline CDR1 is SGDLS and CDR2 YYNGEE. The whole variable domain, filled in from reference TRBV9 and TRBJ1-6, reads DSGVTQTPKHLITATGQRVTLRCSPRSGDLSVYWYQQSLDQGLQFLIQYYNGEERAKGNILERFSAQQFPDLHSELNLSSLELGDSALYFCASTDEDRGNSPLHFGNGTRLTVT.

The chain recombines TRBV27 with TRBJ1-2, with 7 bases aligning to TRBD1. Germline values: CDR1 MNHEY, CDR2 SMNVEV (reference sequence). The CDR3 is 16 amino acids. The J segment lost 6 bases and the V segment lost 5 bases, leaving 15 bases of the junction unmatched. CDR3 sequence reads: CASSHSPTGWNHGYTF. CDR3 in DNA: TGTGCCAGCAGTCACTCCCCGACAGGGTGGAATCATGGCTACACCTTC.

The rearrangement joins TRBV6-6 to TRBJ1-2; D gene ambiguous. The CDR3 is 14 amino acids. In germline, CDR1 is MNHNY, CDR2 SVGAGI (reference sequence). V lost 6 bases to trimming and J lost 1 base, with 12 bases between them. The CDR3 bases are TGTGCCAGCAGCAACGGACCGATTAACTATGGCTACACCTTC. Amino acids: CASSNGPINYGYTF.

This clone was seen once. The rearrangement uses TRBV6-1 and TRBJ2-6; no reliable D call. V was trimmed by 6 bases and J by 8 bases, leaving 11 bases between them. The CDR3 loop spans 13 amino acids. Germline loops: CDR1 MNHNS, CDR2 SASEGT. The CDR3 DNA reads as TGTGCCAGCAGGGTACCTGTGACCAACGTCCTGACTTTC. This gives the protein CASRVPVTNVLTF.

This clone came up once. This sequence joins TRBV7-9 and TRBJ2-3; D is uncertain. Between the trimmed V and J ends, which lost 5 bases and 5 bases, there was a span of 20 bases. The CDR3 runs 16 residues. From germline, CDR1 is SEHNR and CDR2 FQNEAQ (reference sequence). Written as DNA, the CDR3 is TGTGCCAGCAGCCACTTTCTCTTAGGGTCGGAAGATACGCAGTATTTT. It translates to CASSHFLLGSEDTQYF.

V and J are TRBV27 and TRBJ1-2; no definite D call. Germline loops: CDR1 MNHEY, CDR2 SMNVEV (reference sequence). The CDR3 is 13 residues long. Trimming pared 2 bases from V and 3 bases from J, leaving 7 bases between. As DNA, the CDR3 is TGTGCCAGCAGTTTAGCTCAGCACTATGGCTACACCTTC. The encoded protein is CASSLAQHYGYTF.

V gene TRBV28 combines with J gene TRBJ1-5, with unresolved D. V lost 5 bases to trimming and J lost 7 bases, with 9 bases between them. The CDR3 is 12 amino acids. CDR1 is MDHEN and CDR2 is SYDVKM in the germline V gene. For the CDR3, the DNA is TGTGCCAGCAGTGCCCTTAACCAGCCCCAGCATTTT. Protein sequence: CASSALNQPQHF.